The rows below give T cell receptor beta chains drawn from one sample of a study of shared T cell receptors in the human thymus. The method was immunoSEQ multiplex PCR; TCRdb's version includes in-frame clones alone and lacks a portion of them. The repertoire consists of over 450,000 clones, with roughly 74% occurring once and the leading ten covering about 0.014%. The sample also formed part of further work on human thymus T cells.

The sequencing input was thymocytes. The receptors come from a boy younger than two with a congenital heart defect. CDR3s include the opening cysteine and the closing phenylalanine or tryptophan. The D gene is left open where the match is weak. Where a row states a size, it is once, few, many or the class of an expanded clone; other rows omit it.

J gene: TRBJ1-1
D gene: .
CDR3 length: 11
clone size: .
V gene: TRBV28
CDR3 DNA: TGTGCCAGCGGAGGAGGGGGGGAACCTTTCTTT
CDR3 protein: CASGGGGEPFF

J gene: TRBJ2-7
D gene: TRBD1
CDR3 length: 17
clone size: few
V gene: TRBV4-1
CDR3 DNA: TGCGCCAGCAGCCCCTCCTACCCGGGACAGGGACAGAACGAGCAGTACTTC
CDR3 protein: CASSPSYPGQGQNEQYF

J gene: TRBJ2-2
D gene: TRBD2
CDR3 length: 18
clone size: .
V gene: TRBV11-2
CDR3 DNA: TGTGCCAGCAGCTTAACGACTAGCGGGGAGCTGAACACCGGGGAGCTGTTTTTT
CDR3 protein: CASSLTTSGELNTGELFF

J gene: TRBJ1-5
D gene: TRBD1
CDR3 length: 19
clone size: once
V gene: TRBV15
CDR3 DNA: TGTGCCACCAGCAGCCAGGGGGCGTGGGGGGCCCCAGATCGTCAGCCCCAGCATTTT
CDR3 protein: CATSSQGAWGAPDRQPQHF

J gene: TRBJ2-1
D gene: .
CDR3 length: 16
clone size: once
V gene: TRBV10-3
CDR3 DNA: TGTGCCACCCGCCGAAGGGGGACCGAGCCCTACAATGAGCAGTTCTTC
CDR3 protein: CATRRRGTEPYNEQFF

J gene: TRBJ2-2
D gene: TRBD2
CDR3 length: 18
clone size: .
V gene: TRBV5-1
CDR3 DNA: TGCGCCAGCAGCTTGGGACTAGCGGGAGCTATGGGGGCCGGGGAGCTGTTTTTT
CDR3 protein: CASSLGLAGAMGAGELFF

J gene: TRBJ1-1
D gene: .
CDR3 length: 18
clone size: .
V gene: TRBV4-3
CDR3 DNA: TGCGCCAGCAGCCAAGGTGGCCAGGGCGAGTGGATAAATCCTGAAGCTTTCTTT
CDR3 protein: CASSQGGQGEWINPEAFF

J gene: TRBJ2-7
D gene: TRBD1
CDR3 length: 13
clone size: .
V gene: TRBV29-1
CDR3 DNA: TGCAGCGTCCGGGACAGGGGTTCCTACGAGCAGTACTTC
CDR3 protein: CSVRDRGSYEQYF

J gene: TRBJ2-1
D gene: .
CDR3 length: 16
clone size: .
V gene: TRBV19
CDR3 DNA: TGTGCCAGTAGTATAGTTTCAGGGCGGGGTTACAATGAGCAGTTCTTC
CDR3 protein: CASSIVSGRGYNEQFF

J gene: TRBJ2-7
D gene: TRBD1
CDR3 length: 17
clone size: few
V gene: TRBV27
CDR3 DNA: TGTGCCAGCAGTTTACTTATCCCGGGACAGGGTAATTACGAGCAGTACTTC
CDR3 protein: CASSLLIPGQGNYEQYF

J gene: TRBJ2-1
D gene: TRBD2
CDR3 length: 17
clone size: .
V gene: TRBV27
CDR3 DNA: TGTGCCAGCAGTACTGGGACTAGCGGGTGTGGGCACAATGAGCAGTTCTTC
CDR3 protein: CASSTGTSGCGHNEQFF

J gene: TRBJ1-2
D gene: .
CDR3 length: 17
clone size: .
V gene: TRBV9
CDR3 DNA: TGTGCCAGCAGCCGGGGGGCTTTCGCCCGCGGGGGAGGGGGCTACACCTTC
CDR3 protein: CASSRGAFARGGGGYTF

J gene: TRBJ1-1
D gene: TRBD1
CDR3 length: 14
clone size: .
V gene: TRBV29-1
CDR3 DNA: TGCAGCGTCCCCCGGACAGGGGGCGAAACTGAAGCTTTCTTT
CDR3 protein: CSVPRTGGETEAFF

J gene: TRBJ1-4
D gene: .
CDR3 length: 14
clone size: .
V gene: TRBV19
CDR3 DNA: TGTGCCAGTAACCTGGGGGGTGCTAATGAAAAACTGTTTTTT
CDR3 protein: CASNLGGANEKLFF

J gene: TRBJ2-7
D gene: TRBD1
CDR3 length: 13
clone size: .
V gene: TRBV2
CDR3 DNA: TGTGCCACTACTCGGACAGGGGGCGCCGAGCAGTACTTC
CDR3 protein: CATTRTGGAEQYF

J gene: TRBJ2-2
D gene: .
CDR3 length: 18
clone size: few
V gene: TRBV4-3
CDR3 DNA: TGCGCCAGCAGCCAAGATGAGCGCGGAAGGATGAACACCGGGGAGCTGTTTTTT
CDR3 protein: CASSQDERGRMNTGELFF

J gene: TRBJ2-7
D gene: TRBD2
CDR3 length: 15
clone size: .
V gene: TRBV10-1
CDR3 DNA: TGCGCCAGCAGTTTAGCGGGACCCGAGGAGGGCGAGCAGTACTTC
CDR3 protein: CASSLAGPEEGEQYF

J gene: TRBJ1-5
D gene: .
CDR3 length: 16
clone size: .
V gene: TRBV28
CDR3 DNA: TGTGCCAGCAGTTTATACGGGGCAGGGGGCAATCAGCCCCAGCATTTT
CDR3 protein: CASSLYGAGGNQPQHF

J gene: TRBJ2-5
D gene: TRBD1
CDR3 length: 13
clone size: .
V gene: TRBV29-1
CDR3 DNA: TGCAGCGTCTCAACAGGGGCCCAAGAGACCCAGTACTTC
CDR3 protein: CSVSTGAQETQYF

J gene: TRBJ1-4
D gene: TRBD1
CDR3 length: 15
clone size: .
V gene: TRBV29-1
CDR3 DNA: TGCAGCGTTGAAGACACGGGACAGCTAAATGAAAAACTGTTTTTT
CDR3 protein: CSVEDTGQLNEKLFF